These 5 T cell receptor beta chains originate from one sample sequenced in a study of cytomegalovirus exposure and HLA in healthy donors. The PCR ran on 60 Vbeta and 13 Jbeta primers. Sequencing used immunoSEQ multiplex PCR; TCRdb keeps in-frame clones, though not all of them. The sample includes about 130,000 clones, roughly 8.8% of them seen just once. The sample taken for sequencing was PBMCs. The receptor source for this set is a woman in her 40s in good health and CMV-seropositive.

This clone was detected many times. This chain connects TRBV6-1 to TRBJ2-2; unclear D gene. The CDR3 covers 14 residues. The V gene lost 6 bases and the J gene lost 0 bases, with 8 bases spanning the gap. The V gene's germline CDR1 is MNHNS and CDR2 SASEGT. CDR3: CASSEYANTGELFF. DNA of the CDR3: TGTGCCAGCAGCGAGTACGCGAACACCGGGGAGCTGTTTTTT.

The chain couples TRBV5-6 to TRBJ2-7; D unresolved. The germline CDR1 and CDR2 sequences are SGHDT and YYEEEE. The CDR3 runs 14 residues. The V gene lost 4 bases and the J gene lost 3 bases, with 14 bases spanning the gap. The CDR3 bases are TGTGCCAGCAGCCCCCTAATGACTGACTACGAGCAGTACTTC. It is translated as CASSPLMTDYEQYF. Based on the CDR3 plus reference TRBV5-6 and TRBJ2-7, the full variable domain is DAGVTQSPTHLIKTRGQQVTLRCSPKSGHDTVSWYQQALGQGPQFIFQYYEEEERQRGNFPDRFSGHQFPNYSSELNVNALLLGDSALYLCASSPLMTDYEQYFGPGTRLTVT.

Details on this clone: Since a far larger clone is one base different, this is likely a read error. The same CDR3 also results from other DNA sequences found in this sample. This sequence joins TRBV2 and TRBJ1-5, with TRBD1 identical over 9 bases. Germline CDR1 and CDR2: SNHLY and FYNNEI. V shed 6 bases, J shed 5 bases, and the junction held 8 bases outside the gene matches. The CDR3 has 15 amino acids. CDR3 sequence reads: CASRDGTGGYQPQHF. CDR3 bases: TGTGCCAGCAGGGATGGCACAGGGGGCTATCAGCCCCAGCATTTT.

This clone was detected only a few times. This chain uses TRBV7-2 with TRBJ1-2, with 10 nucleotides matching TRBD1. This CDR3 comprises 17 residues. Losses at the gene ends were 3 bases for V and 6 bases for J; bases not matched to a gene: 13. Germline values: CDR1 SGHTA, CDR2 FQGNSA. The CDR3 bases are TGTGCCAGCAGCTTTTCCGGGACAGGGGTCCCCGCTAATGGCTACACCTTC. This codes for CASSFSGTGVPANGYTF.

The rearrangement uses TRBV18 and TRBJ1-5, with 9 bases matching TRBD1. The CDR3 sequence is 14 residues long. J gave up 7 bases and V 4 bases, and 5 bases lay outside the gene matches. CDR1 and CDR2 (germline): KGHSH, LQKENI. The CDR3 loop is CASSLDRGGQPQHF. The CDR3 bases are TGTGCCAGCTCACTGGACAGGGGTGGGCAGCCCCAGCATTTT.